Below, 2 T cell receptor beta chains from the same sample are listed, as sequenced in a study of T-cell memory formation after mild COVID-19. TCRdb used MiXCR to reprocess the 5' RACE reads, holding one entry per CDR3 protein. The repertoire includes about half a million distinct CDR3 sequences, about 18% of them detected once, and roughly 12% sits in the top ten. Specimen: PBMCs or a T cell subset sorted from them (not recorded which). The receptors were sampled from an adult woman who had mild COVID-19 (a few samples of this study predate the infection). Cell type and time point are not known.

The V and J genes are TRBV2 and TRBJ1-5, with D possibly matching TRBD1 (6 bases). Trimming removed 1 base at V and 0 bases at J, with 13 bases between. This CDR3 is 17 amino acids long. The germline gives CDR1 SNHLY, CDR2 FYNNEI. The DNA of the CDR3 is TGTGCCAGCAGTGAAGGATGGCAGGGGTTTAGCAATCAGCCCCAGCATTTT. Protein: CASSEGWQGFSNQPQHF.

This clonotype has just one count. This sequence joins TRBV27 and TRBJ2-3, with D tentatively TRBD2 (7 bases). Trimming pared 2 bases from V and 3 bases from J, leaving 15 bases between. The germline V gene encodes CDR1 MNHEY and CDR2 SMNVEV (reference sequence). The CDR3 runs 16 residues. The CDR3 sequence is CASSLEKGGGTDTQYF. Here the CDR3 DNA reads TGTGCCAGCAGTTTAGAAAAGGGGGGAGGGACAGATACGCAGTATTTT.